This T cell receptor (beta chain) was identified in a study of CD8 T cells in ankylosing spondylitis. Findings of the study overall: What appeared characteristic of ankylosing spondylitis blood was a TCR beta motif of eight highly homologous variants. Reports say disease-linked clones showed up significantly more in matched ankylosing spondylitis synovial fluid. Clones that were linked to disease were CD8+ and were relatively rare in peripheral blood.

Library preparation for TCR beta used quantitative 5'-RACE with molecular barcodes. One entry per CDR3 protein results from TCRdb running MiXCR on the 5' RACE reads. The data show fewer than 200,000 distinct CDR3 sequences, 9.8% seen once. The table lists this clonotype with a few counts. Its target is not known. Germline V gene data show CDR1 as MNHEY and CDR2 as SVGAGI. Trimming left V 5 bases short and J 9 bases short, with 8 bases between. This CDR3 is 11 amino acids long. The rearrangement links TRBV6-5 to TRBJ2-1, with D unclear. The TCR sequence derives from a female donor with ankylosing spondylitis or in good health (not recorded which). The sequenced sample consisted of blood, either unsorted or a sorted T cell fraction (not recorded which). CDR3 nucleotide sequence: TGTGCCAGCAGTCCCCCCCCTGAGCAGTTCTTC. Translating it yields CASSPPPEQFF.